The 32 T cell receptor beta chains below all came from one sample that was sequenced in a study of PD-1 blockade in classical Hodgkin lymphoma (dated by TCRdb to 2018 to 2021). This specimen's time point label, per the study, means: cycle 4 day 1 (C4D1), after 5 to 7 weeks of nivolumab. All trial patients had relapsed after autologous stem cell transplantation, with cohorts A, B and C differing in prior brentuximab vedotin exposure. Receptor libraries were prepared by the immunoSEQ multiplex PCR assay. Imported from immuneACCESS, the table was reduced by TCRdb to in-frame sequences with V and J called. These copies leave out some clones; in studies compared against another copy, an unresolved V gene accounts for under half, and the cause of the remainder is not known. For this sample there are some 90,000 clones; approximately 86% appear just once. Approximately 17% of the sample is taken by the ten largest.

The starting material was peripheral blood mononuclear cells (PBMCs), obtained before the fourth cycle of nivolumab. The receptors stem from a human donor with classical Hodgkin lymphoma.

This clone has only a few counts. V is TRBV5-4 and J is TRBJ1-2; TRBD1 aligns across 9 bases. Germline CDR1 reads SGHNT; CDR2 reads YYREEE (reference sequence). The CDR3 length is 16 residues. Trimming at V came to 4 bases and at J to 3 bases, leaving 10 bases not matched to a gene. The CDR3 is CASSLEPGQGYYGYTF. CDR3 sequence (DNA): TGTGCCAGCAGCCTAGAGCCGGGACAGGGTTACTATGGCTACACCTTC.

This clone was observed once. The chain carries TRBV6-6 and TRBJ1-1; no clear D. The CDR3 extends over 14 amino acids. V gave up 4 bases and J gave up 4 bases, with 13 bases separating them. Germline CDR1 MNHNY, CDR2 SVGAGI (reference sequence). As DNA, the CDR3 is TGTGCCAGCAGTTCCGGCAGGCGGGGCACTGAAGCTTTCTTT. This translates into CASSSGRRGTEAFF.

CDR3 coding DNA: TGTGCCAGCAGCGTAGGACAGGGGTCGTACACTGAAGCTTTCTTT. It is translated as CASSVGQGSYTEAFF. The chain combines TRBV9 with TRBJ1-1; 8 positions match TRBD1. This CDR3 is 15 amino acids long. J gave up 3 bases and V 0 bases, and 4 bases lay outside the gene matches. Germline V gene sequence: CDR1 SGDLS, CDR2 YYNGEE.

The chain is built from TRBV7-2 and TRBJ1-1; D unresolved. CDR3 size: 16 residues. CDR1 and CDR2 from the germline V gene are SGHTA and FQGNSA. V lost 5 bases, J lost 0 bases, and 16 bases lay in between. In DNA form, the CDR3 reads TGTGCCAGCAGCAGGTCCAGGAGTTTAATGAACACTGAAGCTTTCTTT. The encoded protein is CASSRSRSLMNTEAFF.

This clone has a handful of counts. This sequence joins TRBV29-1 and TRBJ1-1, with unresolved D. There are 11 residues in the CDR3. The V end lost 6 bases, the J end lost 4 bases, and 9 bases lay between the germline ends. Germline V lookup: CDR1 SQVTM, CDR2 ANQGSEA. CDR3 sequence (DNA): TGCAGCGTACGAATCTCCACTGAAGCTTTCTTT. Translation gives CSVRISTEAFF. Filled out from reference TRBV29-1 and TRBJ1-1, the complete variable domain reads SAVISQKPSRDICQRGTSLTIQCQVDSQVTMMFWYRQQPGQSLTLIATANQGSEATYESGFVIDKFPISRPNLTFSTLTVSNMSPEDSSIYLCSVRISTEAFFGQGTRLTVV.

This clone appeared a few times. The rearrangement links TRBV5-1 to TRBJ1-3; no clear D. The CDR3 spans 15 residues. CDR1 is SGHRS, CDR2 YFSETQ, per germline. Deletions cut 7 bases from V and 0 bases from J, with 14 bases between. CDR3 DNA sequence: TGCGCCAGCGCTCCCGGATCGAGCTCTGGAAACACCATATATTTT. Amino acid sequence: CASAPGSSSGNTIYF.

The chain links TRBV19 to TRBJ2-3, with D unresolved. Trimming took off 3 bases at V and 2 bases at J, with 9 bases between the two ends. There are 14 residues in the CDR3. The germline CDR1 and CDR2 sequences are LNHDA and SQIVND (reference sequence). The CDR3 sequence is CASSIQEITDTQYF. The CDR3 nucleotides are TGTGCCAGTAGTATCCAGGAGATCACAGATACGCAGTATTTT. The whole variable domain, remainder taken from reference TRBV19 and TRBJ2-3, is DGGITQSPKYLFRKEGQNVTLSCEQNLNHDAMYWYRQDPGQGLRLIYYSQIVNDFQKGDIAEGYSVSREKKESFPLTVTSAQKNPTAFYLCASSIQEITDTQYFGPGTRLTVL.

Note on this clone: The sample contains more than one DNA sequence encoding this CDR3. This rearrangement joins TRBV5-1 to TRBJ1-1; no firm D call. V lost 2 bases and J 1 base, leaving 9 bases between the germline ends. CDR3 length equals 14 residues. The germline V gene encodes CDR1 SGHRS and CDR2 YFSETQ. The CDR3 region is CASSLSSANTEAFF. The CDR3 bases are TGCGCCAGCAGCTTATCCAGTGCGAACACTGAAGCTTTCTTT.

V usage is TRBV7-9 and J usage is TRBJ2-1; 12 bases agree with TRBD2. Per germline, CDR1 SEHNR and CDR2 FQNEAQ (reference sequence). The CDR3 is 13 amino acids. Germline trimming cut 7 bases from V and 7 bases from J; bases unmatched to any gene: 2. CDR3 region: CASILAGGNEQFF. CDR3 bases: TGTGCCAGCATCCTAGCGGGGGGGAATGAGCAGTTCTTC.

The CDR3 nucleotides are TGTGCCAGCAGCTTTGGAGGGACAGGGAACACTGAAGCTTTCTTT. Translating gives CASSFGGTGNTEAFF. The gene calls are TRBV5-4 and TRBJ1-1; 8 bases agree with TRBD1. The junction had 4 bases not matched to a gene; V was cut back by 2 bases and J by 1 base. The germline CDR1 and CDR2 sequences are SGHNT and YYREEE (reference sequence). The CDR3 is made up of 15 amino acids.

The rearrangement joins TRBV9 to TRBJ2-3, with 8 bases fitting TRBD1. Germline CDR1 and CDR2: SGDLS and YYNGEE. The trim removed 3 bases at V and 7 bases at J, leaving 10 bases unmatched. This CDR3 comprises 15 residues. As DNA, the CDR3 is TGTGCCAGCAGCGAACGGACAGGGTCGGCTCATACGCAGTATTTT. Encoded protein: CASSERTGSAHTQYF.

The V call is TRBV6-1, the J call TRBJ2-7, with unresolved D. Germline CDR1 reads MNHNS; CDR2 reads SASEGT. V was pared by 4 bases and J by 0 bases, with 10 bases between. The CDR3 sequence is 14 residues long. In DNA, the CDR3 is TGTGCCAGCAGTGCTAGTCTCATCTCCTACGAGCAGTACTTC. Translated, it gives CASSASLISYEQYF.

The rearrangement links TRBV4-1 to TRBJ1-5; D call uncertain. Germline lookup yields CDR1 MGHRA and CDR2 YSYEKL. The V end was cut by 0 bases, the J end by 7 bases, with 13 bases between. This CDR3 is built from 15 residues. Here the CDR3 reads CASSQDPAGGQPQHF. CDR3 DNA: TGCGCCAGCAGCCAAGATCCCGCCGGAGGGCAGCCCCAGCATTTT.

This clone came up once. The chain uses TRBV7-2 and TRBJ1-2; D call uncertain. Germline V gene data show CDR1 as SGHTA and CDR2 as FQGNSA. This CDR3 spans 12 amino acids. The V and J ends lost 1 base and 7 bases respectively, with 7 bases between them. Here the CDR3 reads CASSLGVRGYTF. In nucleotides, the CDR3 is TGTGCCAGCAGCTTAGGGGTTCGTGGCTACACCTTC.

The chain joins TRBV27 to TRBJ2-1, with 13 bases fitting TRBD2. Trimming removed 6 bases from V and 7 bases from J; junction bases left unmatched: 3. There are 14 residues in the CDR3. Germline lookup yields CDR1 MNHEY and CDR2 SMNVEV (reference sequence). This chain's CDR3 is CASSRTSGSNEQFF. CDR3 nucleotides: TGTGCCAGCAGCAGGACTAGCGGGAGTAATGAGCAGTTCTTC.

This clone was detected only once. This chain joins TRBV5-1 and TRBJ2-2, with 10 bases matching TRBD1. The CDR3 loop spans 15 amino acids. Trimming at V came to 4 bases and at J to 7 bases, leaving 7 bases not matched to a gene. From germline, CDR1 is SGHRS and CDR2 YFSETQ. The CDR3 loop is CASSTTGGIGGELFF. Here the CDR3 DNA reads TGCGCCAGCAGCACGACAGGGGGCATTGGCGGGGAGCTGTTTTTT.

The chain employs TRBV11-3 and TRBJ2-1; 13 positions match TRBD2. J was trimmed by 7 bases and V by 5 bases; bases with no gene match: 2. Germline values: CDR1 SGHNT, CDR2 YENEEA. This CDR3 region has 14 residues. The CDR3 bases are TGTGCCAGCAGCACGGGACTAGCGGGAAATGAGCAGTTCTTC. This translates into CASSTGLAGNEQFF.

This chain uses TRBV11-3 with TRBJ1-1; D remains ambiguous. This CDR3 has 13 residues. Germline V lookup: CDR1 SGHNT, CDR2 YENEEA. V dropped 3 bases and J dropped 4 bases, with 9 bases sitting between them. The CDR3 protein is CASSFSIITEAFF. The CDR3 DNA reads as TGTGCCAGCAGCTTCTCGATAATCACTGAAGCTTTCTTT.

V usage is TRBV7-2 and J usage is TRBJ1-1, with 10 bases matching TRBD1. Germline trimming cut 5 bases from V and 3 bases from J; bases unmatched to any gene: 6. The CDR3 is 15 residues long. The germline CDR1 and CDR2 sequences are SGHTA and FQGNSA. The CDR3 DNA reads TGTGCCAGCAGCGAAGGGACAGGGGTTTACACTGAAGCTTTCTTT. Residues: CASSEGTGVYTEAFF.

This chain links TRBV7-3 with TRBJ2-1; D is uncertain. V dropped 2 bases and J dropped 12 bases, with 14 bases sitting between them. CDR3 length equals 13 residues. CDR1 and CDR2 (germline): SGHTA, FQGTGA. CDR3 in DNA: TGTGCCAGCAGCTTACTCCCTAATGGCGGGCAGTTCTTC. Protein sequence: CASSLLPNGGQFF. Full variable domain (outside the CDR3, taken from reference TRBV7-3 and TRBJ2-1): GAGVSQTPSNKVTEKGKYVELRCDPISGHTALYWYRQSLGQGPEFLIYFQGTGAADDSGLPNDRFFAVRPEGSVSTLKIQRTERGDSAVYLCASSLLPNGGQFFGPGTRLTVL.

The V call is TRBV5-8, the J call TRBJ2-7; D might be TRBD1 (5 bases). The V gene's germline CDR1 is SGHTS and CDR2 YDEGEE. With 3 bases removed from V and 2 bases from J, the gap between germline ends came to 12 bases. This CDR3 spans 14 amino acids. The CDR3 DNA follows: TGTGCCAGCAGCTCCCGACAGCTAACCTACGAGCAGTACTTC. Translation gives CASSSRQLTYEQYF.

This rearrangement joins TRBV5-1 to TRBJ2-5, with TRBD1 matching 9 bases. CDR3 length equals 15 residues. Trimming at V came to 4 bases and at J to 4 bases, leaving 8 bases not matched to a gene. Germline values: CDR1 SGHRS, CDR2 YFSETQ. The CDR3 region has the DNA TGCGCCAGCAGCACGCGGGGACAGGGACGAGAGACCCAGTACTTC. This translates into CASSTRGQGRETQYF. Based on the CDR3 plus reference TRBV5-1 and TRBJ2-5, the full variable domain is KAGVTQTPRYLIKTRGQQVTLSCSPISGHRSVSWYQQTPGQGLQFLFEYFSETQRNKGNFPGRFSGRQFSNSRSEMNVSTLELGDSALYLCASSTRGQGRETQYFGPGTRLLVL.

The CDR3 DNA follows: TGCAGCGTTGCGAGGGGGCAGGAGACCCAGTACTTC. Translation gives CSVARGQETQYF. The chain is built from TRBV29-1 and TRBJ2-5; 7 bases map to TRBD1. Per the germline V gene, CDR1 is SQVTM and CDR2 is ANQGSEA. Trimming at V came to 4 bases and at J to 5 bases, leaving 4 bases not matched to a gene. The CDR3 runs 12 residues.

This clone was seen only once. The chain links TRBV7-6 to TRBJ2-2; D gene ambiguous. This CDR3 is built from 14 residues. The V and J ends lost 2 bases and 1 base respectively, with 5 bases between them. CDR1 and CDR2 from the germline V gene are SGHVS and FNYEAQ. The CDR3 is CASSLTRNTGELFF. DNA for the CDR3: TGTGCCAGCAGCTTAACCCGGAACACCGGGGAGCTGTTTTTT. Full variable domain (missing parts from reference TRBV7-6 and TRBJ2-2): GAGVSQSPRYKVTKRGQDVALRCDPISGHVSLYWYRQALGQGPEFLTYFNYEAQQDKSGLPNDRFSAERPEGSISTLTIQRTEQRDSAMYRCASSLTRNTGELFFGEGSRLTVL.

The chain's CDR3 is CASSKVDREFMSEQYF. CDR3 nucleotide sequence: TGTGCCAGCAGCAAAGTGGACAGGGAGTTCATGAGCGAGCAGTACTTC. The rearrangement joins TRBV21-1 to TRBJ2-7; the table's D gene call, TRBD1, was not cross checked with the DNA. TRBV21-1 is shown as a pseudogene. The CDR3 totals 16 residues.

The chain has TRBV10-3 and TRBJ1-1; the D gene is possibly TRBD1 (6 bases). CDR3 length equals 16 residues. Germline CDR1 ENHRY, CDR2 SYGVKD. The V end was cut by 6 bases, the J end by 1 base, with 18 bases between. CDR3 DNA sequence: TGTGCCATCAGCCCATCCGGAGGGACAACGAACACTGAAGCTTTCTTT. Residues: CAISPSGGTTNTEAFF.

This clone has more than one count but fewer than ten. The chain joins TRBV10-1 to TRBJ1-3, with D possibly TRBD1 on 6 matching bases. This CDR3 spans 15 amino acids. Germline V lookup: CDR1 WNHNN, CDR2 SYGVQD (reference sequence). V was trimmed by 8 bases and J by 3 bases, leaving 17 bases between them. The CDR3 DNA sequence: TGCGCCAGCTGCCGGGGGGGGGCGCTTGGAAACACCATATATTTT. Protein product: CASCRGGALGNTIYF.

In its sample, this clone was seen a few times. The chain couples TRBV27 to TRBJ2-2; 7 bases are a match to TRBD2. The CDR3 runs to 16 residues. The J segment lost 4 bases and the V segment lost 5 bases, leaving 10 bases of the junction unmatched. CDR1 is MNHEY and CDR2 is SMNVEV in the germline V gene (reference sequence). The CDR3 loop is CASSELGLGSTGELFF. In DNA, the CDR3 is TGTGCCAGCAGTGAACTCGGACTAGGCTCCACCGGGGAGCTGTTTTTT.

This clone was seen a few times. CDR3 nucleotide sequence: TGTGCCAGCAGCCCCGGACTAGCGGGAGGGCCAAGGTTTCCCGGGGAGCTGTTTTTT. Translated, it gives CASSPGLAGGPRFPGELFF. This rearrangement joins TRBV13 to TRBJ2-2, with TRBD2 identical over 15 bases. The CDR3 is 19 residues long. The trim removed 5 bases at V and 6 bases at J, leaving 13 bases unmatched. Germline values: CDR1 PRHDT, CDR2 FYEKMQ (reference sequence).

The J gene is TRBJ1-1, the V gene TRBV20-1, with D unclear. CDR3 length: 11 amino acids. The germline V gene encodes CDR1 DFQATT and CDR2 SNEGSKA (reference sequence). V was shortened by 3 bases and J by 7 bases, with 9 bases between the two germline ends. In DNA, the CDR3 is TGCAGTGCTAGTCGGGCCTTTGAAGCTTTCTTT. Residues: CSASRAFEAFF.

The chain is built from TRBV11-2 and TRBJ2-1; TRBD2 aligns across 11 bases. The CDR3 length is 14 residues. The germline gives CDR1 SGHAT, CDR2 FQNNGV. Trimming cost V 6 bases and J 9 bases; bases outside gene matches: 7. The CDR3 bases are TGTGCCAGCAGTTTTAGCGGGAGGGTGATTGAGCAGTTCTTC. Encoded protein: CASSFSGRVIEQFF.

This clone was picked up one time. The J gene is TRBJ1-4, the V gene TRBV6-6; tentative D call: TRBD1 (6 bases). Germline-derived CDR1 and CDR2 are MNHNY and SVGAGI (reference sequence). This CDR3 contains 16 residues. Trimming stripped 2 bases from V and 3 bases from J, with 13 bases between. The CDR3 DNA is TGTGCCAGCAGTTACGACGGGGGGCCGGCTAATGAAAAACTGTTTTTT. Translation: CASSYDGGPANEKLFF.